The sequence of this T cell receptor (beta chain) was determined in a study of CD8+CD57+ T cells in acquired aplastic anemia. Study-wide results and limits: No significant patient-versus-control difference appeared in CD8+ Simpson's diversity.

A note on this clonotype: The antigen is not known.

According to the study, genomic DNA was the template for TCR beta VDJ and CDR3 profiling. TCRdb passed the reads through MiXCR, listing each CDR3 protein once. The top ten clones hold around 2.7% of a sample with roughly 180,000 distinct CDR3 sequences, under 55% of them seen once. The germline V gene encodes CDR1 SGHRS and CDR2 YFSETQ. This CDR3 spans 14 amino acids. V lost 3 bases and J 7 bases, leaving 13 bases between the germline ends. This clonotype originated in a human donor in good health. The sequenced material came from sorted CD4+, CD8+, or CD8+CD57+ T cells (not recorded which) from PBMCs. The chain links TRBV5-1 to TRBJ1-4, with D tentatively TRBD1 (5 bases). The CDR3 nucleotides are TGCGCCAGCAGCTGGGGGACCAAAGGTGAAAAACTGTTTTTT. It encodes CASSWGTKGEKLFF.